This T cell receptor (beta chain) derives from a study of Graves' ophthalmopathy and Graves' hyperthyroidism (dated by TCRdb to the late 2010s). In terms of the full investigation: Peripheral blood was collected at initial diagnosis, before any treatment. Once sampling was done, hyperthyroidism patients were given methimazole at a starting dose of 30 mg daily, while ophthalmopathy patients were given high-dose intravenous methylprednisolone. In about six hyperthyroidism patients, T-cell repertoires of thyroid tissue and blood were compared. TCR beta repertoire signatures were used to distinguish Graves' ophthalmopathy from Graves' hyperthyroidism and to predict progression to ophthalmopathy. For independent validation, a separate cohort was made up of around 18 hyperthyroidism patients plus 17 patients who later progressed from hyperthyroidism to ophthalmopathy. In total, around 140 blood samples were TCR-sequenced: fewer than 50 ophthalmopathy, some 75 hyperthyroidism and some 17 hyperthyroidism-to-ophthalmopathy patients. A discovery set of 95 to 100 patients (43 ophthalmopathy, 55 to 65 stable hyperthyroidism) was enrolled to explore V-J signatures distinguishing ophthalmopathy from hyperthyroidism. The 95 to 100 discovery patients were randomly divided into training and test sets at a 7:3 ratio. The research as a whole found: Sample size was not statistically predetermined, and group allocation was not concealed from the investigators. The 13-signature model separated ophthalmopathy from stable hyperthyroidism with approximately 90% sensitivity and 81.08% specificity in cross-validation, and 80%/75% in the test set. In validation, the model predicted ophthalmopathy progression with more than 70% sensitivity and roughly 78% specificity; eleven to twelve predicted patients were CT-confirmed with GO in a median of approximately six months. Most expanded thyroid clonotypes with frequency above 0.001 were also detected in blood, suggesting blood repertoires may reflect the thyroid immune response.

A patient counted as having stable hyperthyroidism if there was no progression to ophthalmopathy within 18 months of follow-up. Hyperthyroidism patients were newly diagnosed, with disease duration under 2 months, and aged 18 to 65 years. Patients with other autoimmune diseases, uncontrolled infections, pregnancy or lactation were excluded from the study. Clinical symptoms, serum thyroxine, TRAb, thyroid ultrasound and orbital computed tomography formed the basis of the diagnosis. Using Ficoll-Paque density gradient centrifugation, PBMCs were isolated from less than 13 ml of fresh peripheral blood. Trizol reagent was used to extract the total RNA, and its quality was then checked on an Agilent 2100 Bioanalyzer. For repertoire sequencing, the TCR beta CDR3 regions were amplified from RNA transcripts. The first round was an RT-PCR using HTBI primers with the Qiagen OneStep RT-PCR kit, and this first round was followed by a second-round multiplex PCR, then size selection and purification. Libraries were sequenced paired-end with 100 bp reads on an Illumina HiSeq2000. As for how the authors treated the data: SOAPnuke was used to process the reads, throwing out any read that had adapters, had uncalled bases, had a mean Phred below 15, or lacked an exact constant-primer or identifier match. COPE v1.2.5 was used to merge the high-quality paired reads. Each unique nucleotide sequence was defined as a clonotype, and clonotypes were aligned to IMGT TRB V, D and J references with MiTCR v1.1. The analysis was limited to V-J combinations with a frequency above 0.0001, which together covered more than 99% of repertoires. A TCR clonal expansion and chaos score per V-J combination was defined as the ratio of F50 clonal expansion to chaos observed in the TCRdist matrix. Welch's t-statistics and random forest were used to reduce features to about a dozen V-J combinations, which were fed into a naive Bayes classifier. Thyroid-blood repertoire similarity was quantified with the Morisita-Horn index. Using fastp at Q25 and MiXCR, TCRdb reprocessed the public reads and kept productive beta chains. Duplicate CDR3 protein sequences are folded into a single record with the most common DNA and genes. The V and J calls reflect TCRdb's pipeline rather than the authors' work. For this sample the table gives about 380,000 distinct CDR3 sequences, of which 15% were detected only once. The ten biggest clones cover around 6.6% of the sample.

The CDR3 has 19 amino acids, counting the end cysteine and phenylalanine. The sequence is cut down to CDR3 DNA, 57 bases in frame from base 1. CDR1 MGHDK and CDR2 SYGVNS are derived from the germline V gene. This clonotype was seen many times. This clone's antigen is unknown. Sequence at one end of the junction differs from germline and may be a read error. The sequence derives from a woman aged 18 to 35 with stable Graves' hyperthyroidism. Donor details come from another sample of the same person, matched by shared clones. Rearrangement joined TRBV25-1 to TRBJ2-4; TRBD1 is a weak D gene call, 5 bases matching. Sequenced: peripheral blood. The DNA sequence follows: TGTGCCAGCAGTGTGCCTCGGGCCACAGGTTCCCTTACCAAAAACATTAAGTACTTC. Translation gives CASSVPRATGSLTKNIKYF.